The 10 T cell receptor beta chains below were found in one sample sequenced in a study of regulatory T cells in long-lasting Graves disease. The time point was: newly diagnosed GD, antithyroid drugs for less than 3 months. Making the TCR library involved RNA that had been extracted from PBMCs. Assembly of TCR beta libraries relied on iRepertoire HTBI primers together with Arm-PCR of CDR3 regions. From the multiplex PCR reads, TCRdb called clonotypes with MiXCR, one entry per CDR3 protein. This table has roughly 610,000 distinct CDR3 sequences, 16% appearing once. This sample also belongs to another study, concerning T cells in Graves' hyperthyroidism and ophthalmopathy.

The input for sequencing was peripheral blood mononuclear cells (PBMCs), taken at new diagnosis, from a patient treated with antithyroid drugs. The origin of the receptors is a young woman with Graves disease.

The rearrangement joins TRBV3-1 to TRBJ2-5; D is perhaps TRBD1 (6 bases). The CDR3 is made up of 15 amino acids. Germline CDR1 LGHDT, CDR2 YNNKEL (reference sequence). V gave up 0 bases and J gave up 4 bases, with 12 bases separating them. The DNA for the CDR3 is TGTGCCAGCAGCCAAGAAAGGGGGTTAGGAGAGACCCAGTACTTC. It codes for CASSQERGLGETQYF.

There are a few counts of this clonotype. J is TRBJ2-1 and V is TRBV5-1; D perhaps matches TRBD2 (6 bases). The V end was cut by 5 bases, the J end by 5 bases, with 14 bases between. CDR1 and CDR2 (germline): SGHRS, YFSETQ. CDR3 size: 14 residues. The CDR3: CASSFIAENNEQFF. In DNA form, the CDR3 reads TGCGCCAGCAGTTTTATAGCGGAGAACAATGAGCAGTTCTTC.

This clonotype was recorded at least ten times. The rearrangement joins TRBV6-1 to TRBJ1-4; D not resolved. V was clipped by 6 bases and J by 6 bases, with 14 bases between them. The CDR3 sequence is 14 residues long. From germline, CDR1 is MNHNS and CDR2 SASEGT. This CDR3 is CASSSGNRHEKLFF. The CDR3 region has the DNA TGTGCCAGCAGCTCCGGGAACAGACATGAAAAACTGTTTTTT.

The J gene is TRBJ1-2, the V gene TRBV7-9; 12 positions match TRBD1. The CDR3 extends over 19 amino acids. Germline V gene sequence: CDR1 SEHNR, CDR2 FQNEAQ (reference sequence). V lost 6 bases, J lost 4 bases, and 18 bases stayed unmatched. CDR3 in amino acids: CASSSQSPGTGGAGYGYTF. The CDR3 DNA sequence: TGTGCCAGCAGTTCTCAAAGTCCCGGGACAGGGGGCGCGGGCTATGGCTACACCTTC. Complete variable domain (other parts from reference TRBV7-9 and TRBJ1-2): DTGVSQNPRHKITKRGQNVTFRCDPISEHNRLYWYRQTLGQGPEFLTYFQNEAQLEKSRLLSDRFSAERPKGSFSTLEIQRTEQGDSAMYLCASSSQSPGTGGAGYGYTFGSGTRLTVV.

The J gene is TRBJ1-2, the V gene TRBV7-6; 8 bases line up with TRBD1. The germline V gene has CDR1 SGHVS and CDR2 FNYEAQ. Trimming cost V 2 bases and J 2 bases; bases outside gene matches: 4. The CDR3 has 15 amino acids. The CDR3 sequence is CASSLQPGGNYGYTF. In DNA, the CDR3 is TGTGCCAGCAGCTTACAACCAGGGGGCAACTATGGCTACACCTTC.

The V and J genes are TRBV5-1 and TRBJ2-5, with D perhaps assigned TRBD1 or TRBD2 (5 bases each). V shed 4 bases and J shed 5 bases, with 12 bases lying between them. The CDR3 runs 13 residues. CDR1 SGHRS and CDR2 YFSETQ come from the germline V gene. The CDR3 coding sequence is TGCGCCAGCAGCCCCGGGGCCAGTGAGACCCAGTACTTC. This sequence encodes CASSPGASETQYF.

The V and J genes are TRBV25-1 and TRBJ2-2; D may match TRBD1 or TRBD2 (5 bases each). The CDR3 contains 15 residues. Per germline, CDR1 MGHDK and CDR2 SYGVNS. V lost 8 bases and J 7 bases, leaving 20 bases between the germline ends. This CDR3 reads CASSGPGTVLGELFF. In DNA, the CDR3 is TGTGCCAGCTCCGGACCAGGGACCGTCCTCGGGGAGCTGTTTTTT.

This clonotype has only a few counts. V and J are TRBV28 and TRBJ2-6, with D maybe TRBD1 (5 bases). The CDR3 runs 16 residues. Germline V gives CDR1 MDHEN, CDR2 SYDVKM. V lost 7 bases and J 1 base, leaving 14 bases between the germline ends. CDR3 nucleotides: TGTGCCAGCAAAGGGGCAGGGCCATCTGGGGCCAACGTCCTGACTTTC. As protein: CASKGAGPSGANVLTF.

This clonotype has a handful of counts. V gene TRBV5-1 combines with J gene TRBJ2-7, with 12 bases identical to TRBD2. V was clipped by 2 bases and J by 6 bases; unmatched bases: 6. The CDR3 is made up of 15 amino acids. Germline V lookup: CDR1 SGHRS, CDR2 YFSETQ. CDR3 sequence reads: CASSFETSGRGEQYF. CDR3 nucleotides: TGCGCCAGCAGCTTTGAGACTAGCGGGAGAGGCGAGCAGTACTTC.

The chain links TRBV9 to TRBJ2-1; TRBD1 matches 7 bases. With V trimmed by 3 bases and J by 9 bases, 12 bases remained unmatched. Germline-derived CDR1 and CDR2 are SGDLS and YYNGEE. CDR3 length: 15 amino acids. DNA of the CDR3: TGTGCCAGCAGCGGACGACAGGGCCTGAACCTTGAGCAGTTCTTC. Amino acids: CASSGRQGLNLEQFF.